This T cell receptor (beta chain) was sequenced for a study of T cell repertoires in cytomegalovirus infection. Study-wide background: It can be stated that public TCR beta signatures indicated CMV infection as well as a matching HLA type. Study results and limitations: Cumulative public TCR beta family frequency identified carriers of CMV plus the relevant HLA. Predominance within the ex vivo response was attributable to HLA-C-restricted CMV-specific TCR beta clonotypes.

The V end lost 3 bases, the J end lost 9 bases, and 15 bases lay between the germline ends. The CDR3 length is 13 residues. Germline V CDR1 and CDR2: SQVTM, ANQGSEA. TCRdb re-called the reads through MiXCR, storing one row per CDR3 protein. In the table there are 740,000 or so distinct CDR3 sequences, less than 40% of which are singletons. As for this clonotype: Its antigen is unknown.

The genes are TRBV29-1 and TRBJ2-1; possible D gene TRBD2, 6 bases. Sequenced material: PBMCs. The TCR originated in a human donor in good health (CMV status not recorded). Some clones in this sample may be carry-over from other donors' samples. CDR3 nucleotide sequence: TGCAGCGTTGAGGTGGGGGTGGGGGGTGAGCAGTTCTTC. Its protein product is CSVEVGVGGEQFF.